The present T cell receptor beta chain was sequenced within a study of vaccination and CD4 T cells after COVID-19. The overall study: The convalescent population consisted of six males and four females, two of whom were of Hispanic ethnicity.

Notes on this clonotype: Its matching antigen is unknown.

At the Johns Hopkins FTIC core, DNA taken from cultured CD4+ T cells was sequenced by way of the Oncomine TCR Beta short-read assay. From CD4+ T cells that had been cultured, genomic DNA was extracted. Via MiXCR, TCRdb re-called the PCR reads, giving one row per CDR3 protein. The table records about 13,000 distinct CDR3 sequences, approximately 52% of them present only once. This CDR3 comprises 18 residues. V lost 0 bases to trimming and J lost 5 bases; unmatched junction nucleotides: 12. The germline V gene encodes CDR1 MGHRA and CDR2 YSYEKL. Treatment in this sample: approximately nine-day PBMC culture with coronavirus spike peptide pools or control peptides (ViraFEST assay).

Material for sequencing was CD4+ T cells from blood, cultured in vitro. The rearrangement joins TRBV4-1 to TRBJ2-5, with 10 bases matching TRBD2. This sequence was found in a human donor who had recovered from COVID-19. The CDR3 DNA follows: TGCGCCAGCAGCCAAGATTCCTTTTCAGCGGGAGGGGCGGAGACCCAGTACTTC. Protein sequence: CASSQDSFSAGGAETQYF.